Following are 12 T cell receptor beta chains from one sample sequenced in a study of blood T cell repertoires in COVID-19. Produced via immunoSEQ multiplex PCR; TCRdb's table is partial and in-frame only. The table lists fewer than 150,000 clones, more than 80% of them singletons. The specimen was PBMCs or T cells enriched from blood (not recorded which). The receptors derive from a woman under 30 who had been exposed to COVID-19.

This chain uses TRBV12-3 or TRBV12-4 with TRBJ2-7, with D perhaps matching TRBD1 (5 bases). V shed 6 bases and J shed 5 bases, with 14 bases lying between them. The CDR3 runs to 13 residues. The chain's CDR3 is CASSLSRVHEQYF. The CDR3 DNA reads TGTGCCAGCAGCCTCTCCAGGGTTCACGAGCAGTACTTC.

The chain has TRBV5-1 and TRBJ2-3, with 8 bases matching TRBD1. The CDR3 is 17 residues long. The germline V gene has CDR1 SGHRS and CDR2 YFSETQ. V shed 4 bases, J shed 5 bases, and the junction held 15 bases outside the gene matches. The CDR3 is CASSLPEGRGRGDTQYF. Written as DNA, the CDR3 is TGCGCCAGCAGCCTCCCCGAGGGCAGGGGGCGAGGAGATACGCAGTATTTT.

V gene TRBV5-1 combines with J gene TRBJ1-2; TRBD1 agrees at 8 bases. CDR3 length: 14 amino acids. J lost 4 bases, V lost 1 base, and 3 bases had no gene match. CDR1 and CDR2 (germline): SGHRS, YFSETQ. The CDR3 spells CASSLPGQGYGYTF. For the CDR3, the DNA is TGCGCCAGCAGCTTGCCCGGACAGGGCTATGGCTACACCTTC. Looking up the rest from reference TRBV5-1 and TRBJ1-2 gives the full variable domain: KAGVTQTPRYLIKTRGQQVTLSCSPISGHRSVSWYQQTPGQGLQFLFEYFSETQRNKGNFPGRFSGRQFSNSRSEMNVSTLELGDSALYLCASSLPGQGYGYTFGSGTRLTVV.

The rearrangement uses TRBV19 and TRBJ2-1, with 7 bases identical to TRBD2. Germline V gene sequence: CDR1 LNHDA, CDR2 SQIVND (reference sequence). The length of the CDR3 is 19 residues. V lost 0 bases to trimming and J lost 0 bases; unmatched junction nucleotides: 11. As DNA, the CDR3 is TGTGCCAGTAGTATAGACCACGTCCCCGGGGGGAGCTCCTACAATGAGCAGTTCTTC. Translating gives CASSIDHVPGGSSYNEQFF. Drawing the rest from reference TRBV19 and TRBJ2-1, the complete variable domain is DGGITQSPKYLFRKEGQNVTLSCEQNLNHDAMYWYRQDPGQGLRLIYYSQIVNDFQKGDIAEGYSVSREKKESFPLTVTSAQKNPTAFYLCASSIDHVPGGSSYNEQFFGPGTRLTVL.

This chain joins TRBV4-2 and TRBJ1-1; D is possibly TRBD1 (5 bases). CDR3 length: 18 residues. Germline assignment: CDR1 LGHNA and CDR2 YNFKEQ. V dropped 0 bases and J dropped 0 bases, with 17 bases sitting between them. CDR3 in amino acids: CASSQDIWQGPLNTEAFF. Here the CDR3 DNA reads TGTGCCAGCAGCCAAGATATTTGGCAGGGCCCCCTGAACACTGAAGCTTTCTTT.

This clone occurred many times. The chain has TRBV18 and TRBJ1-5; D is unclear. This CDR3 region has 18 residues. CDR1 is KGHSH, CDR2 LQKENI, per germline. V lost 1 base and J lost 1, with 17 bases in between. The CDR3 sequence is CASSPLRILGGSNQPQHF. CDR3 sequence (DNA): TGTGCCAGCTCACCACTGAGGATCCTTGGAGGGAGCAATCAGCCCCAGCATTTT. Using reference TRBV18 and TRBJ1-5 for the parts outside the CDR3, the full variable domain is NAGVMQNPRHLVRRRGQEARLRCSPMKGHSHVYWYRQLPEEGLKFMVYLQKENIIDESGMPKERFSAEFPKEGPSILRIQQVVRGDSAAYFCASSPLRILGGSNQPQHFGDGTRLSIL.

This clone was picked up many times. Here the CDR3 DNA reads TGTGCCAGCAGCCGGACTACAGGGGGCAACGAGCAGTACTTC. Its translation: CASSRTTGGNEQYF. This chain uses TRBV11-2 with TRBJ2-7, with 9 bases that match TRBD1. From germline, CDR1 is SGHAT and CDR2 FQNNGV. The V segment lost 5 bases and the J segment 5 bases; nucleotides outside the gene matches: 7. This CDR3 has 14 residues.

CDR3 loop: CASSNRGGNQPQHF. Here the CDR3 DNA reads TGTGCCAGCAGCAACAGGGGTGGCAATCAGCCCCAGCATTTT. V gene TRBV7-2 combines with J gene TRBJ1-5; 7 nucleotides agree with TRBD1. After removal of 5 bases from V and 2 bases from J, the junction contained 3 bases not matched to a gene. CDR3 length: 14 amino acids. Germline V CDR1 and CDR2: SGHTA, FQGNSA.

J is TRBJ1-5 and V is TRBV11-3; D is ambiguous. Germline V gene lookup returns CDR1 SGHNT and CDR2 YENEEA. The V and J ends lost 3 bases and 0 bases respectively, with 18 bases between them. The CDR3 is made up of 18 amino acids. Here the CDR3 reads CASSFSRGRCYSNQPQHF. The CDR3 coding sequence is TGTGCCAGCAGCTTTAGTAGAGGGAGGTGTTATAGCAATCAGCCCCAGCATTTT.

This clone was observed a handful of times. V usage is TRBV21-1 and J usage is TRBJ2-7; TRBD1 is the table's D call, not checked against the DNA. TRBV21-1 is a pseudogene locus. The CDR3 runs 12 residues. The CDR3 DNA follows: TGTGTCTCTCCCCAGGGGATCGACGAGCAGTACTTC. Encoded protein: CVSPQGIDEQYF.

CDR3 region: CASSESRAPPQHF. In DNA form, the CDR3 reads TGTGCCAGCAGTGAGTCGAGGGCTCCGCCCCAGCATTTT. The chain joins TRBV2 to TRBJ1-5; D uncertain. V lost 3 bases, J lost 9 bases, and 12 bases lay in between. The CDR3 extends over 13 amino acids. Germline values: CDR1 SNHLY, CDR2 FYNNEI.

The chain joins TRBV6-1 to TRBJ1-1; tentatively, D is TRBD1 (6 bases). V was shortened by 0 bases and J by 8 bases, with 16 bases between the two germline ends. The CDR3 totals 15 residues. Germline V gene data show CDR1 as MNHNS and CDR2 as SASEGT. The CDR3, as DNA: TGTGCCAGCAGTGAAGCCCGTTCAGGGGTCATCGAAGCTTTCTTT. Translating gives CASSEARSGVIEAFF.